Shown below are 15 T cell receptor beta chains from a single sample sequenced in a study of T cell responses to AZD1222 COVID-19 vaccine. Measured with immunoSEQ multiplex PCR; TCRdb has only the in-frame clones, and not every one. The sample yields tens of thousands of clones, 87% seen once. Here the sequenced sample was peripheral blood, taken on day 0 of AZD1222 vaccination. The receptors here all came from an adult in good health.

This clone was recorded once. The V gene is TRBV5-1, the J gene TRBJ2-7, with D tentatively TRBD1 or TRBD2 (6 bases each). Between the trimmed V and J ends, which lost 1 base and 7 bases, there was a span of 21 bases. The CDR3 totals 16 residues. In germline, CDR1 is SGHRS, CDR2 YFSETQ. This chain's CDR3 is CASSLTALEGGSEQYF. The CDR3, as DNA: TGCGCCAGCAGCTTGACCGCTCTGGAGGGGGGAAGTGAGCAGTACTTC.

This clone was counted a single time. The J gene is TRBJ1-2, the V gene TRBV6-5, with 7 bases aligning to TRBD1. CDR1 is MNHEY, CDR2 SVGAGI, per germline. V shed 5 bases, J shed 4 bases, and the junction held 7 bases outside the gene matches. The CDR3 has 14 residues. The CDR3, as DNA: TGTGCCAGCAGTAAATCGGACAGGATCTATGGCTACACCTTC. It translates to CASSKSDRIYGYTF.

This clone was seen repeatedly, ten times or more. The V gene is TRBV28, the J gene TRBJ2-7; TRBD2 matches at 11 bases. Looked up from germline, CDR1 is MDHEN and CDR2 is SYDVKM. The length of the CDR3 is 16 residues. J gave up 2 bases and V 5 bases, and 8 bases lay outside the gene matches. The CDR3 here is CASSDLPGLAAYEQYF. The CDR3 DNA reads as TGTGCCAGCAGTGACCTACCGGGACTAGCGGCCTACGAGCAGTACTTC.

This clone came up a few times. The sample carries other DNA sequences with the same CDR3. This chain connects TRBV11-1 to TRBJ1-6, with 7 bases aligning to TRBD1. The CDR3 is 14 amino acids. The trim removed 5 bases at V and 5 bases at J, leaving 3 bases unmatched. Germline V gene data show CDR1 as SGHAT and CDR2 as FQDESV (reference sequence). The CDR3 region is CASSLGTDNSPLHF. Written as DNA, the CDR3 is TGTGCCAGCAGCCTGGGGACAGATAATTCACCCCTCCACTTT.

The CDR3, as DNA: TGTGCCAGTAGAAAACCGGGACAGGGGGCGTCTGGGGCCAACGTCCTGACTTTC. It yields the protein CASRKPGQGASGANVLTF. The genes are TRBV19 and TRBJ2-6; TRBD1 agrees at 12 bases. The V gene end was trimmed by 6 bases and the J gene end by 1 base; junction bases not matched to a gene: 7. CDR3 length: 18 amino acids. Germline V lookup: CDR1 LNHDA, CDR2 SQIVND (reference sequence).

This chain links TRBV10-3 with TRBJ2-3; the match to TRBD2 covers 11 bases. V was clipped by 3 bases and J by 2 bases; unmatched bases: 13. This CDR3 is built from 19 residues. Germline loops: CDR1 ENHRY, CDR2 SYGVKD. The CDR3 nucleotides are TGTGCCATCAGTGAAACCCCGAGGCGGGGACTAGCGGACACAGATACGCAGTATTTT. It translates to CAISETPRRGLADTDTQYF.

This chain connects TRBV3-1 (or the pseudogene TRBV3-2) to TRBJ2-1, with D possibly being TRBD2 (6 bases). The length of the CDR3 is 14 residues. V dropped 4 bases and J dropped 10 bases, with 17 bases sitting between them. Germline values: CDR1 LGHDT, CDR2 YNNKEL (reference sequence). CDR3 coding DNA: TGTGCCAGCAGCCTAGGTTATAGCGGAAGCGAGCAGTTCTTC. Its protein is CASSLGYSGSEQFF.

Here the CDR3 reads CASSPGEGLAFF. DNA of the CDR3: TGTGCCAGCAGCCCCGGGGAGGGGCTGGCTTTCTTT. The chain couples TRBV7-3 to TRBJ1-1, with D possibly matching TRBD1 (5 bases). Germline values: CDR1 SGHTA, CDR2 FQGTGA. V was shortened by 5 bases and J by 11 bases, with 15 bases between the two germline ends. This CDR3 is 12 amino acids long. Filled out from reference TRBV7-3 and TRBJ1-1, the complete variable domain reads GAGVSQTPSNKVTEKGKYVELRCDPISGHTALYWYRQSLGQGPEFLIYFQGTGAADDSGLPNDRFFAVRPEGSVSTLKIQRTERGDSAVYLCASSPGEGLAFFGQGTRLTVV.

The sample holds one count of this clone. The gene calls are TRBV11-3 and TRBJ1-3; D remains unclear. Germline V CDR1 and CDR2: SGHNT, YENEEA. The length of the CDR3 is 14 residues. V lost 5 bases and J 7 bases, leaving 15 bases between the germline ends. CDR3 sequence reads: CASSPGVRRNTIYF. The CDR3 DNA sequence: TGTGCCAGCAGCCCGGGCGTACGGCGGAACACCATATATTTT.

This clone has just a few counts. The chain combines TRBV15 with TRBJ1-6, with unresolved D. CDR1 is LNHNV and CDR2 is YYDKDF in the germline V gene (reference sequence). The CDR3 loop spans 14 amino acids. Trimming stripped 0 bases from V and 7 bases from J, with 7 bases between. DNA of the CDR3: TGTGCCACCAGCAGAGAACGTACCAATTCACCCCTCCACTTT. Translating gives CATSRERTNSPLHF.

DNA for the CDR3: TGTGCCACCCTAAACAGGGCCCGGAGTGGAAACACCATATATTTT. Its protein is CATLNRARSGNTIYF. The gene calls are TRBV28 and TRBJ1-3; TRBD1 is a possible D gene (6 bases). CDR3 length: 15 residues. Per germline, CDR1 MDHEN and CDR2 SYDVKM. Trimming stripped 10 bases from V and 3 bases from J, with 19 bases between.

The chain uses TRBV9 and TRBJ2-1, with D unresolved. Looked up from germline, CDR1 is SGDLS and CDR2 is YYNGEE. Deletions cut 3 bases from V and 7 bases from J, with 17 bases between. The CDR3 has 15 residues. The CDR3 DNA is TGTGCCAGCAGCGGACGGCGGACCCCTGGAAATGAGCAGTTCTTC. It specifies CASSGRRTPGNEQFF.

The chain carries TRBV25-1 and TRBJ2-7; 8 bases agree with TRBD1. There are 14 residues in the CDR3. Trimming took 5 bases from V and 7 from J; bases not matched to a gene: 10. The V gene's germline CDR1 is MGHDK and CDR2 SYGVNS. DNA of the CDR3: TGTGCCAGCAGTAAACAGGGGGTTTTGTGGGAGCAGTACTTC. Translated: CASSKQGVLWEQYF.

This clone came up once. The gene calls are TRBV5-1 and TRBJ1-1, with D possibly matching TRBD1 (6 bases). The germline V gene encodes CDR1 SGHRS and CDR2 YFSETQ. This CDR3 has 14 residues. V lost 4 bases and J 3 bases, leaving 13 bases between the germline ends. The DNA for the CDR3 is TGCGCCAGCAGCCCAGGGGCCATGGACACTGAAGCTTTCTTT. It translates to CASSPGAMDTEAFF.

The chain recombines TRBV7-9 with TRBJ2-5, with D tentatively TRBD2 (6 bases). V shed 5 bases and J shed 2 bases, with 15 bases lying between them. The CDR3 consists of 15 residues. From germline, CDR1 is SEHNR and CDR2 FQNEAQ (reference sequence). The CDR3 spells CASSRTTSNQETQYF. CDR3 nucleotides: TGTGCCAGCAGCCGTACGACTAGTAATCAAGAGACCCAGTACTTC.